One and the same sample provided the 11 T cell receptor beta chains below, sequenced in a study of CD8+CD57+ T cells in acquired aplastic anemia. The sequenced patients had an expansion of CD8+CD57+ cells seen by flow cytometry. Profiles of TCR beta VDJ and CDR3 were generated from a genomic DNA template. TCRdb used MiXCR to reprocess the reads, holding one entry per CDR3 protein. The table has under 200,000 distinct CDR3 sequences, roughly half seen once. Specimen: sorted CD4+, CD8+, or CD8+CD57+ T cells (not recorded which) from PBMCs. The receptors originated from a human donor with aplastic anemia.

The table lists this clonotype with a count of one. The J gene is TRBJ1-2, the V gene TRBV7-3, with 9 bases aligning to TRBD1. This CDR3 is 14 amino acids long. The trim removed 5 bases at V and 4 bases at J, leaving 5 bases unmatched. Germline-derived CDR1 and CDR2 are SGHTA and FQGTGA. The CDR3 sequence is CASSEGQGGYGYTF. The CDR3 nucleotides read TGTGCCAGCAGCGAGGGACAGGGAGGCTATGGCTACACCTTC.

This clonotype was recorded at least ten times. The CDR3 coding sequence is TGTGCCAGCAGCCTGACAGGGGAAGAGACCCAGTACTTC. Amino acid sequence: CASSLTGEETQYF. The V gene is TRBV5-6, the J gene TRBJ2-5; TRBD1 matches 8 bases. Germline V gene data show CDR1 as SGHDT and CDR2 as YYEEEE. J was trimmed by 3 bases and V by 4 bases; bases with no gene match: 2. The CDR3 runs 13 residues. Full variable domain (rest looked up from reference TRBV5-6 and TRBJ2-5): DAGVTQSPTHLIKTRGQQVTLRCSPKSGHDTVSWYQQALGQGPQFIFQYYEEEERQRGNFPDRFSGHQFPNYSSELNVNALLLGDSALYLCASSLTGEETQYFGPGTRLLVL.

This chain joins TRBV29-1 and TRBJ1-6; 9 bases are shared with TRBD1. J gave up 7 bases and V 7 bases, and 11 bases lay outside the gene matches. The CDR3 contains 15 residues. Per the germline V gene, CDR1 is SQVTM and CDR2 is ANQGSEA. The CDR3 loop is CSAGQGKGSNSPLHF. CDR3 bases: TGCAGCGCTGGACAGGGGAAAGGGTCGAATTCACCCCTCCACTTT.

This clonotype was detected many times. The chain links TRBV5-1 to TRBJ1-3; 8 bases match TRBD1. CDR1 is SGHRS and CDR2 is YFSETQ in the germline V gene. The CDR3 has 14 residues. J gave up 7 bases and V 0 bases, and 3 bases lay outside the gene matches. Written as DNA, the CDR3 is TGCGCCAGCAGCTTGGGGACAGGGATGAACACCATATATTTT. Encoded protein: CASSLGTGMNTIYF.

This clonotype has only a few counts. J is TRBJ1-3 and V is TRBV5-1; no reliable D call. The CDR3 extends over 16 amino acids. V was shortened by 0 bases and J by 1 base, with 11 bases between the two germline ends. CDR1 and CDR2 (germline): SGHRS, YFSETQ. CDR3 bases: TGCGCCAGCAGCTTGGAGGGCACCCGGTCTGGAAACACCATATATTTT. Translation gives CASSLEGTRSGNTIYF.

This CDR3 reads CATSRDGSDTQYF. CDR3 DNA: TGTGCCACCAGCAGAGATGGGTCAGATACGCAGTATTTT. V is TRBV15 and J is TRBJ2-3; D not resolved. V gave up 0 bases and J gave up 4 bases, with 5 bases separating them. This CDR3 contains 13 residues. Germline V CDR1 and CDR2: LNHNV, YYDKDF (reference sequence).

The chain recombines TRBV10-3 with TRBJ2-5, with TRBD1 as a possible D gene (6 bases). Germline CDR1 is ENHRY and CDR2 is SYGVKD. This CDR3 is built from 16 residues. The V end was cut by 6 bases, the J end by 7 bases, with 24 bases between. The CDR3 region has the DNA TGTGCCATCAGGGAGACGACAGGCTCCCCGTGGCGGACCCAGTACTTC. It yields the protein CAIRETTGSPWRTQYF.

The genes are TRBV29-1 and TRBJ1-5; the match to TRBD1 covers 7 bases. The CDR3 totals 14 residues. In germline, CDR1 is SQVTM, CDR2 ANQGSEA. The J segment lost 3 bases and the V segment lost 6 bases, leaving 8 bases of the junction unmatched. Here the CDR3 reads CSVPGTDINQPQHF. The CDR3 nucleotides are TGCAGCGTCCCCGGGACAGACATCAATCAGCCCCAGCATTTT.

This clonotype was seen at least ten times. The V and J genes are TRBV7-9 and TRBJ2-7; D is unresolved. This CDR3 comprises 14 residues. In germline, CDR1 is SEHNR, CDR2 FQNEAQ (reference sequence). V was cut by 5 bases and J by 3 bases, with 14 bases left in between. The CDR3, as DNA: TGTGCCAGCAGCATACCACCCCGAGACTACGAGCAGTACTTC. This encodes CASSIPPRDYEQYF.

The chain uses TRBV7-6 and TRBJ2-7, with D possibly matching TRBD1 (6 bases). The V gene's germline CDR1 is SGHVS and CDR2 FNYEAQ. Trimming took 4 bases from V and 4 from J, leaving 20 bases between them. The CDR3 runs 16 residues. The CDR3 region has the DNA TGTGCCAGCAGCTGGCAGCAGGGGTTGGACGTATACGAGCAGTACTTC. This gives the protein CASSWQQGLDVYEQYF.

The chain couples TRBV10-3 to TRBJ1-2, with D uncertain. The length of the CDR3 is 13 residues. V shed 6 bases and J shed 4 bases, with 12 bases lying between them. The germline V gene has CDR1 ENHRY and CDR2 SYGVKD. The CDR3 region is CAIRGWTVYGYTF. The CDR3 DNA follows: TGTGCCATCAGGGGTTGGACGGTCTATGGCTACACCTTC.